The 3 T cell receptor beta chains reported below all come from one sample, sequenced in a study of blood T cell repertoires in COVID-19 (dated by TCRdb to about 2020). The protocol used for the library was the immunoSEQ multiplex PCR assay. TCRdb took this table from immuneACCESS and kept in-frame rearrangements with V and J called. Such tables lack part of the clones; where checked against another copy, unresolved V genes explain under half of the gap, and the rest is unexplained. This sample lists 100,000 to 150,000 clones; more than 70% were detected once. The ten largest clones capture more than 1.5% of the sample. The sample comprised peripheral blood. The receptors derive from a man aged 70-80 years with acute or convalescent COVID-19.

The rearrangement joins TRBV29-1 to TRBJ1-1, with 7 bases lining up with TRBD1. V shed 7 bases and J 3 bases; nucleotides not matched to a gene: 8. The CDR3 totals 13 residues. Germline CDR1 and CDR2: SQVTM and ANQGSEA. The CDR3 reads CSAKVGTDTEAFF. CDR3 nucleotides: TGCAGCGCCAAGGTGGGGACAGACACTGAAGCTTTCTTT.

The chain recombines TRBV10-3 with TRBJ2-7; 9 bases fit TRBD2. CDR1 and CDR2 from the germline V gene are ENHRY and SYGVKD. The CDR3 spans 14 residues. J was trimmed by 2 bases and V by 2 bases; bases with no gene match: 1. CDR3 bases: TGTGCCATCAGTGAGAGGACTAGCGCCTACGAGCAGTACTTC. It translates to CAISERTSAYEQYF.

The genes are TRBV6-5 and TRBJ1-2; 7 bases match TRBD1. After removal of 6 bases from V and 4 bases from J, the junction contained 2 bases not matched to a gene. Germline CDR1 is MNHEY and CDR2 is SVGAGI. This CDR3 has 12 amino acids. The CDR3 loop is CASSRTGYGYTF. CDR3 in DNA: TGTGCCAGCAGCCGGACAGGCTATGGCTACACCTTC.